Here is one TCR beta chain with its context. The sample originates from a study of T cell responses to AZD1222 COVID-19 vaccine. TCRdb's table, derived via immunoSEQ multiplex PCR, lists solely in-frame clones and lacks some. Of around 75,000 clones listed, around 84% are singletons. The CDR3 consists of 13 residues. V gave up 5 bases and J gave up 6 bases, with 10 bases separating them. Sample: peripheral blood, taken on day 0 of AZD1222 vaccination. The rearrangement uses TRBV12-3 or TRBV12-4 and TRBJ1-4; D not certain. The TCR comes from an adult in good health. The CDR3 nucleotides are TGTGCCAGCAGTACCTACCCATATGAAAAACTGTTTTTT. It is translated as CASSTYPYEKLFF.